This paragraph covers one T cell receptor beta chain sequence. The record originates from a study of blood T cell repertoires in COVID-19. At the level of the study: Sources were T cells, B-cell-depleted T cells, or PBMCs; the material itself was cDNA or gDNA.

Participants' reported clinical history set cohort assignment. Original processing methods: For nucleated cells, counts were estimated from reference gene primer amplification. Clones were read by immunoSEQ multiplex PCR, and TCRdb kept only the in-frame ones, dropping some. The DNA gave D and trimming, while V, J and clone size come from that table. The repertoire holds 200,000 to 250,000 clones, with 70% to 90% as singletons. The CDR3 is made up of 19 amino acids. Trimming at V came to 4 bases and at J to 7 bases, leaving 19 bases not matched to a gene. Germline V lookup: CDR1 WNHNN, CDR2 SYGVQD (reference sequence).

This TCR came from a woman between 50 and 59 years old in a cohort exposed to, infected with or recovered from COVID-19 (not recorded which). Material: PBMCs or T cells enriched from blood (not recorded which). The chain employs TRBV10-1 and TRBJ2-1; 10 nucleotides match TRBD2. CDR3 sequence (DNA): TGCGCCAGCAGTGCCCACCACCTATCAAGCGGGGGGGCTTTAAATGAGCAGTTCTTC. It specifies CASSAHHLSSGGALNEQFF.